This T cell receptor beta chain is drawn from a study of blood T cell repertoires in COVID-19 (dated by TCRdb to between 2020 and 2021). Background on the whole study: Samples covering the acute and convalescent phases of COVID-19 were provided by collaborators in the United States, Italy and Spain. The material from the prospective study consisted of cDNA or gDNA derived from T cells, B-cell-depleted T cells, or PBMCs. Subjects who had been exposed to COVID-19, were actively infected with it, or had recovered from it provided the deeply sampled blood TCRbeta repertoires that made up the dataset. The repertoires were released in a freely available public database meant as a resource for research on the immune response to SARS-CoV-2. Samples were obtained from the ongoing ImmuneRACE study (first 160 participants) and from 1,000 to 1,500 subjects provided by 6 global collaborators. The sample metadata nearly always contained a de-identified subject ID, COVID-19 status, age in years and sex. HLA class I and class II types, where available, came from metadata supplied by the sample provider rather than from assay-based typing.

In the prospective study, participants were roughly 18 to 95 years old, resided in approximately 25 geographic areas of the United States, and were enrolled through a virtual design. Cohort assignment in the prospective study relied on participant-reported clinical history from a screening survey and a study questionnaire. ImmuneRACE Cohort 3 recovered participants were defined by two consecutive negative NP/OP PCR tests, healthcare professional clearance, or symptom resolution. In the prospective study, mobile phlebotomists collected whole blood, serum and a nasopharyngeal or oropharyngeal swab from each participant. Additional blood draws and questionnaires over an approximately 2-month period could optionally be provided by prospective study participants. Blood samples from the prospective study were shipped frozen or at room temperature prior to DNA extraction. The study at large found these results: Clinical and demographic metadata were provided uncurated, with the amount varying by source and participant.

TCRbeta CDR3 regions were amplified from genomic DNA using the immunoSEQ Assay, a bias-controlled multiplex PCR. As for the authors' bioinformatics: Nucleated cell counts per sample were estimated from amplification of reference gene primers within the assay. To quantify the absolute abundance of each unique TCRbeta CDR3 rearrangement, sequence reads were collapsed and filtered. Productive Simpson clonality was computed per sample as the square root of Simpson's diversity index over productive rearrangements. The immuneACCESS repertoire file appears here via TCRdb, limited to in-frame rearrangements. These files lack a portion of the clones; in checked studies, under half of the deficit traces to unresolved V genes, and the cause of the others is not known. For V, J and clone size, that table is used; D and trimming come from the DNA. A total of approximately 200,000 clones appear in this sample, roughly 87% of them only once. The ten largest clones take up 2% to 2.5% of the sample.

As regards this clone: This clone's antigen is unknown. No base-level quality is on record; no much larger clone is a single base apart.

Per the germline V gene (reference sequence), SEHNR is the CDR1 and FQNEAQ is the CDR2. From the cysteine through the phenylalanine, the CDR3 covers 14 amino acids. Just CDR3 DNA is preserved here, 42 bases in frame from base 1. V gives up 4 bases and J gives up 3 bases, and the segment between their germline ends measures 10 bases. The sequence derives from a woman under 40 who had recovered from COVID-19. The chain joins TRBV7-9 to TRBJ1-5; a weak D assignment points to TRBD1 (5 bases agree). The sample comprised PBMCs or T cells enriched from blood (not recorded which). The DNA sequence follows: TGTGCCAGCAGCTCAGAGGGACTCAATCAGCCCCAGCATTTT. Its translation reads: CASSSEGLNQPQHF.